The 18 T cell receptor beta chains below come from one sample, sequenced in a study of OX40 agonist ivuxolimab in advanced cancers. TCRdb's copy holds only in-frame clones and misses some; the assay was immunoSEQ multiplex PCR. The sample consists of 65,000 to 95,000 clones, 91% of them appearing once. Material: CD4+ or CD8+ T cells sorted from blood, obtained in a trial of the OX40 agonist ivuxolimab. Receptor source: an adult with an advanced solid tumor such as melanoma, head and neck, liver or kidney cancer.

The rearrangement links TRBV5-1 to TRBJ2-3; 9 positions agree with TRBD1. The germline CDR1 and CDR2 sequences are SGHRS and YFSETQ. This CDR3 is 16 amino acids long. The V gene end was trimmed by 0 bases and the J gene end by 1 base; junction bases not matched to a gene: 3. The CDR3 bases are TGCGCCAGCAGCTTGGCCAGGACAGGGGGCACAGATACGCAGTATTTT. Translating it yields CASSLARTGGTDTQYF.

The chain is built from TRBV27 and TRBJ2-1; 12 bases line up with TRBD2. The CDR3 has 14 residues. The germline CDR1 and CDR2 sequences are MNHEY and SMNVEV (reference sequence). The V gene end was trimmed by 3 bases and the J gene end by 8 bases; junction bases not matched to a gene: 2. For the CDR3, the DNA is TGTGCCAGCAGTTTCCTAGCGGGAGGGGATGAGCAGTTCTTC. Protein sequence: CASSFLAGGDEQFF.

The CDR3 region is CASSETIMGLAGNRYEQYF. The CDR3 nucleotides are TGTGCCAGCAGTGAGACTATAATGGGACTAGCGGGAAATCGCTACGAGCAGTACTTC. This chain links TRBV6-1 with TRBJ2-7, with 13 bases matching TRBD2. Germline V gene data show CDR1 as MNHNS and CDR2 as SASEGT. Trimming cost V 3 bases and J 3 bases; bases outside gene matches: 14. The CDR3 extends over 19 amino acids.

V is TRBV30 and J is TRBJ1-5, with a tentative D call TRBD1 (6 bases). The V gene's germline CDR1 is GTSNPN and CDR2 SVGIG (reference sequence). This CDR3 has 15 amino acids. The V end was cut by 0 bases, the J end by 7 bases, with 16 bases between. CDR3 loop: CAWSVTTGPNQPQHF. CDR3 coding DNA: TGTGCCTGGAGTGTAACAACAGGGCCGAACCAGCCCCAGCATTTT.

J is TRBJ1-1 and V is TRBV29-1; possibly TRBD1 for D (5 bases). Germline CDR1 is SQVTM and CDR2 is ANQGSEA. V was pared by 4 bases and J by 5 bases, with 14 bases between. The CDR3 length is 13 residues. The CDR3 coding sequence is TGCAGCGTTGGGTGGGGGGGAGGTACTGAAGCTTTCTTT. It codes for CSVGWGGGTEAFF.

This clone has just a few counts. The chain recombines TRBV4-2 with TRBJ2-3, with TRBD2 as a possible D gene (5 bases). Germline V gene data show CDR1 as LGHNA and CDR2 as YNFKEQ. The CDR3 is 16 amino acids. Trimming stripped 0 bases from V and 6 bases from J, with 16 bases between. The CDR3 coding sequence is TGTGCCAGCAGCCAAGATAGGAATAGCGTTATTGATACGCAGTATTTT. It codes for CASSQDRNSVIDTQYF.

CDR3 loop: CASRSTGQPQHF. The DNA for the CDR3 is TGTGCCAGCAGATCTACTGGTCAGCCCCAGCATTTT. This chain links TRBV28 with TRBJ1-5; D gene unclear. Trimming pared 6 bases from V and 6 bases from J, leaving 9 bases between. Germline-derived CDR1 and CDR2 are MDHEN and SYDVKM. CDR3 length: 12 amino acids.

The genes are TRBV28 and TRBJ2-7; 11 bases agree with TRBD2. CDR3 length: 15 amino acids. The junction had 8 bases not matched to a gene; V was cut back by 6 bases and J by 4 bases. Germline-derived CDR1 and CDR2 are MDHEN and SYDVKM. CDR3 in amino acids: CASSLGLAGHYEQYF. The CDR3 DNA follows: TGTGCCAGCAGCCTTGGACTAGCGGGCCATTACGAGCAGTACTTC.

Regarding this clone: Other DNA sequences within the sample encode an identical CDR3. The chain links TRBV28 to TRBJ2-7; D is undetermined. The V end was cut by 8 bases, the J end by 2 bases, with 7 bases between. In germline, CDR1 is MDHEN, CDR2 SYDVKM. This CDR3 comprises 11 residues. The CDR3 coding sequence is TGTGCCAGCTCCCTCGCCTACGAGCAGTACTTC. It is translated as CASSLAYEQYF.

In DNA, the CDR3 is TGTGCCAGTAGTATCTCAGGGTTGGACTATGGCTACACCTTC. This sequence encodes CASSISGLDYGYTF. J is TRBJ1-2 and V is TRBV19; maybe TRBD1 (5 bases). With 3 bases removed from V and 3 bases from J, the gap between germline ends came to 11 bases. This CDR3 is 14 amino acids long. CDR1 and CDR2 from the germline V gene are LNHDA and SQIVND (reference sequence).

CDR3 sequence (DNA): TGCGCCAGCAGCTGGGGGGGCAGAACCTACGAGCAGTACTTC. Translated: CASSWGGRTYEQYF. The chain links TRBV5-1 to TRBJ2-7, with TRBD2 as a possible D gene (7 bases). The CDR3 spans 14 residues. Germline lookup yields CDR1 SGHRS and CDR2 YFSETQ. Trimming took off 3 bases at V and 2 bases at J, with 12 bases between the two ends. Combining the CDR3 with reference TRBV5-1 and TRBJ2-7 gives the whole variable domain KAGVTQTPRYLIKTRGQQVTLSCSPISGHRSVSWYQQTPGQGLQFLFEYFSETQRNKGNFPGRFSGRQFSNSRSEMNVSTLELGDSALYLCASSWGGRTYEQYFGPGTRLTVT.

This clone was recorded once. The V gene is TRBV25-1, the J gene TRBJ1-6, with 7 positions matching TRBD1. V was pared by 4 bases and J by 9 bases, with 6 bases of the junction left unmatched. This CDR3 has 14 residues. Germline V gene data show CDR1 as MGHDK and CDR2 as SYGVNS. CDR3: CASSVLGGSSPLHF. CDR3 DNA sequence: TGTGCCAGCAGTGTTCTAGGGGGCAGTTCACCCCTCCACTTT.

The chain recombines TRBV27 with TRBJ2-7; the D is unclear. The V gene lost 6 bases and the J gene lost 1 base, with 1 base spanning the gap. This CDR3 region has 10 residues. Germline V CDR1 and CDR2: MNHEY, SMNVEV (reference sequence). The CDR3 region is CASRSYEQYF. In DNA, the CDR3 is TGTGCCAGCAGATCCTACGAGCAGTACTTC.

This rearrangement joins TRBV25-1 to TRBJ1-4; D is uncertain. V lost 3 bases, J lost 12 bases, and 17 bases lay in between. The germline V gene encodes CDR1 MGHDK and CDR2 SYGVNS. CDR3 size: 14 residues. CDR3 residues: CASSDPTNAVELFF. The CDR3 DNA reads as TGTGCCAGCAGTGACCCAACTAACGCGGTAGAACTGTTTTTT.

The V and J genes are TRBV7-9 and TRBJ2-7, with D perhaps matching TRBD2 (6 bases). Trimming left V 1 base short and J 7 bases short, with 17 bases between. CDR3 size: 15 residues. CDR1 and CDR2 from the germline V gene are SEHNR and FQNEAQ (reference sequence). The CDR3 spells CASSLGGWRGGEQYF. Written as DNA, the CDR3 is TGTGCCAGCAGCTTAGGAGGCTGGAGGGGCGGAGAGCAGTACTTC.

The table lists this clone with a count of one. The rearrangement links TRBV15 to TRBJ2-3, with D possibly being TRBD1 or TRBD2 (5 bases each). The CDR3 extends over 19 amino acids. With 1 base removed from V and 0 bases from J, the gap between germline ends came to 20 bases. Germline V CDR1 and CDR2: LNHNV, YYDKDF (reference sequence). CDR3 DNA: TGTGCCACCAGCAGAGCGGTGGGGGTTTGGCTTTCTAGCACAGATACGCAGTATTTT. It yields the protein CATSRAVGVWLSSTDTQYF.

The chain employs TRBV6-5 and TRBJ2-7; 11 bases are a match to TRBD2. V was pared by 4 bases and J by 4 bases, with 3 bases of the junction left unmatched. The germline V gene encodes CDR1 MNHEY and CDR2 SVGAGI. This CDR3 region has 14 residues. CDR3 sequence reads: CASSSGTSGYEQYF. The CDR3 region has the DNA TGTGCCAGCAGTTCCGGGACTAGCGGATACGAGCAGTACTTC.

This chain uses TRBV2 with TRBJ1-5; 11 bases match TRBD1. Per the germline V gene, CDR1 is SNHLY and CDR2 is FYNNEI. CDR3 length equals 15 residues. J was trimmed by 4 bases and V by 6 bases; bases with no gene match: 5. CDR3 amino acids: CASSLGDRGNQPQHF. CDR3 in DNA: TGTGCCAGCAGCCTAGGGGACAGGGGGAATCAGCCCCAGCATTTT. The full variable domain, its missing parts supplied by reference TRBV2 and TRBJ1-5, is EPEVTQTPSHQVTQMGQEVILRCVPISNHLYFYWYRQILGQKVEFLVSFYNNEISEKSEIFDDQFSVERPDGSNFTLKIRSTKLEDSAMYFCASSLGDRGNQPQHFGDGTRLSIL.